This note documents a single T cell receptor beta chain sequence. As originally analysed: Estimated nucleated cell counts came from reference gene primer amplification. Using immunoSEQ multiplex PCR, the repertoire was profiled, and TCRdb retains in-frame clones only, with some absent. The V and J calls and clone size are taken from that table; D and trimming were inferred from the DNA. Of 100,000 or so clones listed, 84% were seen once; the top ten hold around 2%. The source of the sample is a study of blood T cell repertoires in COVID-19. The sequenced sample was peripheral blood. The sequence was obtained from a man between 65 and 79 years old with active or convalescent COVID-19.

Written as DNA, the CDR3 is TGTGCCAGCAGTCGGACAGGGGCAAATGAAAAACTGTTTTTT. Encoded protein: CASSRTGANEKLFF. The chain recombines TRBV5-4 with TRBJ1-4; 9 bases are shared with TRBD1. Germline V gene data show CDR1 as SGHNT and CDR2 as YYREEE (reference sequence). The CDR3 covers 14 residues. Trimming at V came to 5 bases and at J to 5 bases, leaving 4 bases not matched to a gene.